Listed below are T cell receptor beta chains from one sample, sequenced in a study of T cells in Graves' hyperthyroidism and ophthalmopathy. A single record per CDR3 protein comes from TCRdb applying MiXCR to the multiplex PCR reads. The sample carries hundreds of thousands of distinct CDR3 sequences, roughly 15% recorded once. The sample consisted of blood. Receptors were obtained from a woman aged 45-60 years with Graves' ophthalmopathy. The CDR3 runs from the conserved cysteine through the conserved F or W. The D gene is left open where the match is weak. Clone size appears in some rows only: once, few, many, or a class for an expanded clone.

CDR3 length,clone size,D gene,V gene,J gene,CDR3 protein,CDR3 DNA
12,many,-,TRBV27,TRBJ1-2,CASADGAYGYTF,TGTGCCAGCGCGGACGGAGCCTATGGCTACACCTTC
13,many,-,TRBV2,TRBJ1-5,CASLTGRNQPQHF,TGTGCCAGTTTGACAGGCCGCAATCAGCCCCAGCATTTT
15,few,-,TRBV30,TRBJ1-2,CAWSATGEINYGYTF,TGTGCCTGGAGTGCGACAGGAGAAATAAACTATGGCTACACCTTC
19,many,TRBD2,TRBV7-2,TRBJ2-1,CASRRTLAGGPGSYNEQFF,TGTGCCAGCAGAAGGACTCTAGCGGGAGGGCCGGGCTCCTACAATGAGCAGTTCTTC
15,many,-,TRBV2,TRBJ2-5,CASSERASYEETQYF,TGTGCCAGCAGTGAAAGGGCTAGCTATGAAGAGACCCAGTACTTC
15,many,-,TRBV2,TRBJ1-1,CASSSSTIMNTEAFF,TGTGCCAGCAGTTCCTCGACAATTATGAACACTGAAGCTTTCTTT
16,many,-,TRBV2,TRBJ2-1,CASSEYPDSSYNEQFF,TGTGCCAGCAGTGAATACCCTGACAGCTCCTACAATGAGCAGTTCTTC
16,few,-,TRBV6-5,TRBJ1-5,CASSPHTGGGNQPQHF,TGTGCCAGCAGTCCACATACGGGGGGAGGCAATCAGCCCCAGCATTTT
16,few,-,TRBV7-9,TRBJ2-2,CASRPAGQGSPGELFF,TGTGCCAGCAGACCTGCGGGGCAGGGTAGCCCCGGGGAGCTGTTTTTT
18,-,TRBD1,TRBV6-1,TRBJ2-1,CASSPSHPGQGAENEQFF,TGTGCCAGCAGCCCAAGCCACCCGGGACAGGGGGCGGAAAATGAGCAGTTCTTC
13,many,-,TRBV2,TRBJ1-1,CATTKEVNTEAFF,TGTGCCACCACCAAGGAAGTGAACACTGAAGCTTTCTTT
14,many,TRBD1,TRBV19,TRBJ1-2,CASSWTGGNYGYTF,TGTGCCAGTAGCTGGACAGGTGGAAACTATGGCTACACCTTC
21,many,TRBD2,TRBV5-1,TRBJ2-3,CASSLDVGLAGPGIGTDTQYF,TGCGCCAGCAGCTTGGATGTGGGACTAGCGGGACCAGGGATAGGGACAGATACGCAGTATTTT
15,-,-,TRBV4-3,TRBJ1-3,CASSQTHRVENTIYF,TGCGCCAGCAGCCAAACACACAGGGTCGAAAACACCATATATTTT
18,-,TRBD2,TRBV9,TRBJ2-3,CASSVDSGTSGSTDTQYF,TGTGCCAGCAGCGTAGATTCCGGGACTAGCGGGAGCACAGATACGCAGTATTTT
15,many,-,TRBV30,TRBJ2-2,CAWSVGDLNTGELFF,TGTGCCTGGAGTGTAGGGGACCTGAACACCGGGGAGCTGTTTTTT
16,many,TRBD2,TRBV12-3/TRBV12-4,TRBJ2-2,CASSLKTSPQTGELFF,TGTGCCAGCAGTCTAAAGACTAGCCCACAGACCGGGGAGCTGTTTTTT
14,-,TRBD1,TRBV10-3,TRBJ1-2,CASQRTGLNYGYTF,TGTGCCTCCCAACGGACAGGCCTAAACTATGGCTACACCTTC
14,-,TRBD2,TRBV5-5,TRBJ2-1,CASSLVGRAYEQFF,TGTGCCAGCAGCTTGGTCGGGAGGGCTTATGAGCAGTTCTTC
14,few,-,TRBV4-1,TRBJ1-5,CASSQAGVNQPQHF,TGCGCCAGCAGCCAAGCGGGGGTCAATCAGCCCCAGCATTTT
16,many,-,TRBV27,TRBJ1-6,CASSPRVGTSNSPLHF,TGTGCCAGCAGCCCGAGGGTCGGGACATCTAATTCACCCCTCCACTTT
15,-,TRBD2,TRBV12-3/TRBV12-4,TRBJ2-7,CASRGGLAGASEQYF,TGTGCCAGCAGAGGGGGACTAGCGGGAGCGTCGGAGCAGTACTTC
14,many,-,TRBV28,TRBJ2-7,CASSVRSSLHEQYF,TGTGCCAGCAGCGTCCGCTCTAGCCTCCACGAGCAGTACTTC